A selection of T cell receptor beta chains follows, all from one sample in a study of shared clonotypes between healthy human individuals. Here immunoSEQ multiplex PCR was the method, and the copy in TCRdb shows in-frame clones only, minus some. The repertoire holds over a million clones, with roughly 96% as singletons. The sequencing sample was made of naive CD4+ T cells sorted from blood. These receptors were obtained from a man under 40 in good health. Each CDR3 is given with its conserved first and last residue. The D gene is left open where the match is weak. Expanded clones are given a class, and other clones once, few, many or no size at all.

j_call v_call clone_size d_call cdr3_nt cdr3_aa
TRBJ2-3 TRBV5-4 . . TGTGCCAGCAGCTTGGGAGTGCCCATGATCACAGATACGCAGTATTTT CASSLGVPMITDTQYF
TRBJ2-7 TRBV7-9 . . TGTGCCAGCAGCCATTATGGAGGCGCGGGACAGCCCTACGAGCAGTACTTC CASSHYGGAGQPYEQYF
TRBJ2-1 TRBV18 . TRBD2 TGTGCCAGCTCACCACCGGCTAGCGGGAGGGCGAATGAGCAGTTCTTC CASSPPASGRANEQFF
TRBJ2-7 TRBV11-2 . TRBD1 TGTGCCAGCAGCTTAGATCTCAGGACAGGGGAATACGAGCAGTACTTC CASSLDLRTGEYEQYF
TRBJ2-4 TRBV7-3 . TRBD1 TGTGCCAGCAGCTTGGGGCAGGGGGACACTCAGTACTTC CASSLGQGDTQYF
TRBJ2-3 TRBV29-1 . . TGCAGCGTTGGTTCCACCCCGACGCAGTATTTT CSVGSTPTQYF
TRBJ2-7 TRBV7-2 . . TGTGCCAGCAGCTTATTACGACAGTCCTACGAGCAGTACTTC CASSLLRQSYEQYF
TRBJ1-2 TRBV4-1 . . TGCGCCAGCAGCCCAGTTACAGGGTTCTATGGCTACACCTTC CASSPVTGFYGYTF
TRBJ1-2 TRBV5-1 once . TGCGCCAGCAGCTTGGCCTGGAGCTATGGCTACACCTTC CASSLAWSYGYTF
TRBJ2-1 TRBV6-6 . . TGTGCCAGCAGTTACCGCCTAGGTGAGCAGTTCTTC CASSYRLGEQFF
TRBJ1-2 TRBV11-2 . . TGTGCCAGCAGCTACGGACAGAAATTATATGGCTACACCTTC CASSYGQKLYGYTF
TRBJ2-5 TRBV9 . . TGTGCCAGCAGCATCCTGGGCAGGGCAGAGACCCAGTACTTC CASSILGRAETQYF
TRBJ2-7 TRBV14 . . TGTGCCAGCAGCCAAGATGGGCGGGGAGAGCAGTACTTC CASSQDGRGEQYF
TRBJ2-1 TRBV5-1 . . TGCGCCAGCAGCTTGGGTCACTGGGACAATGAGCAGTTCTTC CASSLGHWDNEQFF
TRBJ2-5 TRBV6-1 . . TGTGCCAGCAGTGAAACTATCAGGGAATGGGAGACCCAGTACTTC CASSETIREWETQYF
TRBJ1-3 TRBV9 . . TGTGCCAGCAGCGCCGGACGGAACTCTGGAAACACCATATATTTT CASSAGRNSGNTIYF
TRBJ2-7 TRBV28 . TRBD1 TGTGCCACCTTGGACAGGGGATCCGAGCAGTACTTC CATLDRGSEQYF
TRBJ2-3 TRBV5-1 . . TGCGCCAGCAGCTTGGTTGATACGCAGTATTTT CASSLVDTQYF
TRBJ2-5 TRBV9 . . TGTGCCAGCAGCGTGGGACCGGTGGTGGAGACCCAGTACTTC CASSVGPVVETQYF
TRBJ2-5 TRBV18 . . TGTGCCAGCTCACATTCAGGACGGGACCAAGAGACCCAGTACTTC CASSHSGRDQETQYF
TRBJ1-2 TRBV2 . . TGTGCCAGCAGTGAAGCTGCTGGCTACACCTTC CASSEAAGYTF
TRBJ2-5 TRBV28 . TRBD2 TGTGCCAGCAGTCTCGGTCCCGGGGGGAGGGAGGCCCAGTACTTC CASSLGPGGREAQYF
TRBJ2-7 TRBV29-1 . . TGCAGCGCCGTAGGGAGATCCTACGAGCAGTACTTC CSAVGRSYEQYF
TRBJ2-5 TRBV10-1 . TRBD1 TGCGCCAGCAGCAAGGGACAGCAAGAGACCCAGTACTTC CASSKGQQETQYF
TRBJ2-1 TRBV9 . TRBD2 TGTGCCAGCAGCGTCGCGATTTCGGGACTAGCGGGAAACAATGAGCAGTTCTTC CASSVAISGLAGNNEQFF
TRBJ2-3 TRBV6-5 . . TGTGCCAGCAGTTACGGTATAATGGAGACAGATACGCAGTATTTT CASSYGIMETDTQYF
TRBJ2-2 TRBV5-1 . . TGCGCCAGCAGCCGCCTACCTCCAGGGGCGGGGGTTAACGGGGAGCTGTTTTTT CASSRLPPGAGVNGELFF
TRBJ1-1 TRBV18 . TRBD1 TGTGCCAGCTCACCGTACAGGGGGGACACTGAAGCTTTCTTT CASSPYRGDTEAFF
TRBJ1-2 TRBV27 . . TGTGCCAGCAGTTTACGGGCCCTCAACAGGGATGGCTACACCTTC CASSLRALNRDGYTF
TRBJ2-7 TRBV6-1 . . TGTGCCAGCAGTGAAGTCGTCTCCTACGAGCAGTACTTC CASSEVVSYEQYF
TRBJ1-2 TRBV7-9 . TRBD1 TGTGCCAGCAGCTTAGGTGAAGGACAGGGGCAACTACATGGCTACACCTTC CASSLGEGQGQLHGYTF
TRBJ2-3 TRBV6-1 . . TGTGCCAGCAGTGCCTCGGGCGGGTCTAGCACAGATACGCAGTATTTT CASSASGGSSTDTQYF
TRBJ1-2 TRBV19 . TRBD1 TGTGCCAGTAGTATCCGGGACAGGGGTAGTTTCGACTATGGCTACACCTTC CASSIRDRGSFDYGYTF
TRBJ1-5 TRBV19 once . TGTGCCAGTTCTTATATCAATCAGCCCCAGCATTTT CASSYINQPQHF
TRBJ2-7 TRBV18 . . TGTGCCAGCTCAACCACGTCAGGGGTCTTCTACGAGCAGTACTTC CASSTTSGVFYEQYF